The rows below give T cell receptor beta chains drawn from one sample of a study of T-cell reconstitution after alpha-beta-depleted transplantation in children. TCRdb reprocessed the PCR reads via MiXCR and lists one record per CDR3 protein. The sample consists of approximately 490,000 distinct CDR3 sequences, under 15% of them appearing once. Sequenced here: PBMCs from the stem cell graft donor, sampled from the stem cell graft. These receptor sequences come from a human donor who donated a stem cell graft to a child with combined immunodeficiency. The CDR3 runs from the conserved cysteine through the conserved F or W. D genes are given only for firm matches. Some rows mark clone size as missing; the rest say once, few, many or name a class of expanded clone.

v_call,d_call,clone_size,j_call,cdr3_nt,cdr3_aa
TRBV5-5,-,-,TRBJ1-1,TGTGCCAACAGCTTACAAACGGAGAACACTGAAGCTTTCTTT,CANSLQTENTEAFF
TRBV5-6,-,many,TRBJ2-7,TGTGCCAGCAGCTTGGGTCAACAGGACACCTACGAGCAGTACTTC,CASSLGQQDTYEQYF
TRBV15,TRBD2,-,TRBJ2-3,TGTGCCACCAGCAAACTAGCGGGGGGCACAGATACGCAGTATTTT,CATSKLAGGTDTQYF
TRBV20-1,TRBD1,-,TRBJ2-7,TGCAGTGCTAGAGGACAGGGGATATCTGACGAGCAGTACTTC,CSARGQGISDEQYF
TRBV28,TRBD1,few,TRBJ1-5,TGTGCCAGCAGCCGTTACAGGGGGCATCAGCCCCAGCATTTT,CASSRYRGHQPQHF
TRBV19,-,few,TRBJ2-1,TGTGCCACCTTACCAGGGAGCGGGCAGGGGGTCGGTGAGCAGTTCTTC,CATLPGSGQGVGEQFF
TRBV7-3,-,few,TRBJ2-5,TGTGCCAGCAGCCTACAGAAGGGGATGGGGCCCCAGTACTTC,CASSLQKGMGPQYF
TRBV6-5,-,-,TRBJ2-7,TGTGCCAGCGCGGGACGGCCCTACGAGCAGTACTTC,CASAGRPYEQYF
TRBV20-1,TRBD1,-,TRBJ2-2,TGCAGTGCTCGCTCGTTGACAGGGTACACCGGGGAGCTGTTTTTT,CSARSLTGYTGELFF
TRBV24-1,-,-,TRBJ1-4,TGTGCCACCAGTGAGGGTTCGAATGAAAAACTGTTTTTT,CATSEGSNEKLFF
TRBV19,-,many,TRBJ2-7,TGTGCCAGTAGTATGACAGGAAGCTCCTACGAGCAGTACTTC,CASSMTGSSYEQYF
TRBV6-1,TRBD1,many,TRBJ1-5,TGTGCCAGCAGTGGACTCCCGGGACAGGACAATCAGCCCCAGCATTTT,CASSGLPGQDNQPQHF
TRBV20-1,TRBD2,-,TRBJ2-1,TGCAGTGCACCCGGCGGACTAGCGGGGATCGGCTCCTACAATGAGCAGTTCTTC,CSAPGGLAGIGSYNEQFF
TRBV29-1,-,many,TRBJ2-1,TGCAGCGCGACTATGTCCTACAATGAGCAGTTCTTC,CSATMSYNEQFF
TRBV19,-,few,TRBJ1-5,TGTTCACCCTCGCGCAATCAGCCCCAGCATTTT,CSPSRNQPQHF
TRBV27,-,once,TRBJ2-1,TGTGCCAGCAGTTTTGGGATGGAGGCCTACAATGAGCAGTTCTTC,CASSFGMEAYNEQFF
TRBV5-1,-,-,TRBJ2-7,TGCGCCAGCAGCCTATTCCCCACCTACGAGCAGTACTTC,CASSLFPTYEQYF
TRBV9,TRBD1,-,TRBJ1-5,TGTGCCAGCAGCGTCCGGCAGGGACAGCCTTCTCTACCTCGGTTGGGGCCCCAGCATTTT,CASSVRQGQPSLPRLGPQHF
TRBV12-3/TRBV12-4,-,many,TRBJ1-4,TGTGCCAGCAGTTTAGGGGTGGGGCCTTCTGAAAAACTGTTTTTT,CASSLGVGPSEKLFF
TRBV5-1,-,few,TRBJ2-1,TGCGCCAGCAGCTTGGAAGGCACTGTAGTCAATGAGCAGTTCTTC,CASSLEGTVVNEQFF
TRBV12-3/TRBV12-4,-,-,TRBJ2-7,TGTGCCAGCAGTTTAGCGTCACAGGGTAGCGAGCAGTACTTC,CASSLASQGSEQYF
TRBV20-1,TRBD1,few,TRBJ2-1,TGCAGTGCTCTGGACAGGGACTCCTACAATGAGCAGTTCTTC,CSALDRDSYNEQFF
TRBV13,-,-,TRBJ2-3,TGTGCCAGCAGCTTAGAGGGTCGAGCGGGCCGCCTCGGCACAGATACGCAGTATTTT,CASSLEGRAGRLGTDTQYF
TRBV27,TRBD1,few,TRBJ1-2,TGTGCCAGCAGTGACCGGGACAGGGGCTGGAACTATGGCTACACCTTC,CASSDRDRGWNYGYTF
TRBV20-1,TRBD1,many,TRBJ2-1,TGCAGCTGGGGAAAGGGACAGGGGGTTGAGCAGTTCTTC,CSWGKGQGVEQFF
TRBV7-9,TRBD1,many,TRBJ1-1,TGTGCCAGCAGCTCAGGGGGCTACACTGAAGCTTTCTTT,CASSSGGYTEAFF
TRBV6-2/TRBV6-3,TRBD1,-,TRBJ2-6,TGTGCCAGCAAGCTCGGACAGGGGGTCTTGTCCGGGGCCAACGTCCTGACTTTC,CASKLGQGVLSGANVLTF
TRBV27,-,many,TRBJ1-5,TGTGCCAGCAGTTTATTTCATCAGCCCCAGCATTTT,CASSLFHQPQHF
TRBV12-3/TRBV12-4,-,-,TRBJ1-3,TGTGCCAGCAGTAGAACAGAATCTGGAAACACCATATATTTT,CASSRTESGNTIYF
TRBV4-2,TRBD2,-,TRBJ2-3,TGTGCCAGCAGTATCGAAGGGGCTAGCGGGGCCCCTCCGAATACGCAGTATTTT,CASSIEGASGAPPNTQYF
TRBV13,-,many,TRBJ2-5,TGTGCCAGCAGCCCCCTGGGACGGACCCAGTACTTC,CASSPLGRTQYF
TRBV12-3/TRBV12-4,-,-,TRBJ1-2,TGTGCCAGCAGGGGGAGATATGGCTACACCTTC,CASRGRYGYTF
TRBV12-3/TRBV12-4,-,many,TRBJ2-3,TGTGCCAGCAGTTTATTCCGGGACTTGCCCTCAGATACGCAGTATTTT,CASSLFRDLPSDTQYF